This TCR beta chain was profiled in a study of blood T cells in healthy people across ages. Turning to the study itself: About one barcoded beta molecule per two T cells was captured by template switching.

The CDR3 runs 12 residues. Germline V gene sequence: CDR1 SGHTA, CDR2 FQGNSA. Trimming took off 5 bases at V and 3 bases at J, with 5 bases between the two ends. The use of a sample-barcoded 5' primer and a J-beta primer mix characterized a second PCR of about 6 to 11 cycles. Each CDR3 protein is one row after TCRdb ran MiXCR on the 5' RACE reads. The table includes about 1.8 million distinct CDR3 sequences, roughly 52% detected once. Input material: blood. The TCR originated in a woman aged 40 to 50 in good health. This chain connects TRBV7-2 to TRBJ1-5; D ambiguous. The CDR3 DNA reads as TGTGCCAGCAGCATCAACAATCAGCCCCAGCATTTT. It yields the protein CASSINNQPQHF. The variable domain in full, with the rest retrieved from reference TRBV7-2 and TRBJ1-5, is GAGVSQSPSNKVTEKGKDVELRCDPISGHTALYWYRQSLGQGLEFLIYFQGNSAPDKSGLPSDRFSAERTGGSVSTLTIQRTQQEDSAVYLCASSINNQPQHFGDGTRLSIL.